The clone carrying this TCR beta chain has a handful of counts. Antigen unknown. A read error may produce the germline difference seen at one junction end. This entry comes from a study of T and B cells in COVID-19 patients. Across the study: Recovered patients mostly had mild to moderate COVID-19 managed as outpatients. At median age roughly 30 years, recovered patients were younger than active-infection patients at approximately 64. Critical illness requiring mechanical ventilation or extracorporeal membrane oxygenation affected three fifths of the roughly 20 active-infection patients. The study, taken as a whole, reports: No sequencing was yet done of CD4+, regulatory or CD8+ subsets, or of SARS-CoV-2-responsive or tetramer+ sorted cells.

TRB rearrangements were amplified by multiplex PCR with BIOMED2 TRB-A/B primers. TCRdb independently ran MiXCR on the multiplex PCR reads; one entry per CDR3 protein. The table shows some 17,000 distinct CDR3 sequences, with approximately 26% occurring only once. This CDR3 region has 12 residues. TRB was amplified from about 250-500 ng of blood genomic DNA. The sequencing sample was made of blood. This sequence was found in a human donor who had recovered from COVID-19. This chain joins TRBV12-3 or TRBV12-4 and TRBJ2-2; D is unresolved. CDR3 residues: CASSLVPGELFF. The CDR3 coding sequence is TGTGCCAGCAGCTTAGTCCCCGGGGAGCTGTTTTTT.